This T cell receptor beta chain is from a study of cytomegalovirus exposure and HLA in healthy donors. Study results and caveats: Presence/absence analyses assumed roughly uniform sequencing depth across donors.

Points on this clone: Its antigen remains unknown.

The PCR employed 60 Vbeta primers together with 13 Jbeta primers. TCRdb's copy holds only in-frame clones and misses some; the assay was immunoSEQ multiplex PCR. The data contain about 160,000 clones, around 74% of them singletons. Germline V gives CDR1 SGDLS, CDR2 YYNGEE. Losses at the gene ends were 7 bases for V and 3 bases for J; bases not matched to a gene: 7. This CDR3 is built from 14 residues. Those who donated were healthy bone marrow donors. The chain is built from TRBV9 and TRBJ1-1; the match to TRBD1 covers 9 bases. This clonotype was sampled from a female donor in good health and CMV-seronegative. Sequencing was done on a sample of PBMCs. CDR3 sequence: CASGRGTGYTEAFF. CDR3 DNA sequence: TGTGCCAGCGGCAGGGGGACAGGGTACACTGAAGCTTTCTTT.